This record covers a single TCR beta chain. Its target is not known. The data are from a study of cytomegalovirus exposure and HLA in healthy donors. Study-level points and caveats: Follow-up analysis later connected one missense variant in DCLRE1C with trimming of TCR beta V- and J-genes. It was reported that the classifier diagnosed cytomegalovirus status with high specificity and sensitivity in both the original and validation cohorts. Earlier analysis found most TCR beta V segments productive about 87% or about 30% of the time. Later work found that TCR association rates differed between HLA loci; DRB1 had the most and HLA-C the fewest.

Amplification used 60 Vbeta primers and 13 Jbeta primers. Sequenced by immunoSEQ multiplex PCR; TCRdb stores in-frame clones only, minus some. Of 160,000 or so clones listed, around 80% are singletons. Germline CDR1 SGHNT, CDR2 YENEEA. V dropped 1 base and J dropped 0 bases, with 11 bases sitting between them. The CDR3 sequence is 16 residues long. The chain has TRBV11-3 and TRBJ2-3; D is possibly TRBD2 (6 bases). Sequenced input: PBMCs. This clonotype was obtained from a middle-aged woman in good health and CMV-seronegative. CDR3 nucleotide sequence: TGTGCCAGCAGCTTAGGGCGGGGAGTTAGCACAGATACGCAGTATTTT. Encoded protein: CASSLGRGVSTDTQYF.